Listed below are T cell receptor beta chains from one sample, sequenced in a study of blood T cell repertoires in COVID-19. Method: immunoSEQ multiplex PCR; TCRdb's copy keeps in-frame clones and lacks some. The sample includes 450,000 or so clones, around 90% of them seen just once. Source material: peripheral blood. Receptor source: a man aged 18-30 years with COVID-19, enrolled during active disease. Each CDR3 is given with its conserved first and last residue. A D gene is named only where the DNA matches it firmly. For some rows the clone size is stated as once, few or many, or as a class when expanded; others skip it.

j_gene,v_gene,d_gene,abundance,CDR3aa,CDR3nt
TRBJ2-5,TRBV18,.,.,CASSPGRGETQYF,TGTGCCAGCTCACCAGGGCGGGGAGAGACCCAGTACTTC
TRBJ2-5,TRBV27,.,.,CASSPRAGGETQYF,TGTGCCAGTAGCCCCCGTGCAGGGGGGGAGACCCAGTACTTC
TRBJ2-5,TRBV27,.,.,CASSLRTAPQETQYF,TGTGCCAGCAGTTTAAGAACAGCCCCCCAAGAGACCCAGTACTTC
TRBJ1-2,TRBV5-6,TRBD1,.,CASSLWGQGNYGYTF,TGTGCCAGCAGCTTGTGGGGACAGGGGAACTATGGCTACACCTTC
TRBJ2-5,TRBV7-9,TRBD2,.,CASRGTSGETETQYF,TGTGCCAGCAGAGGGACTAGCGGGGAGACGGAGACCCAGTACTTC
TRBJ2-7,TRBV13,TRBD2,.,CASSLVGLAGSEQYF,TGTGCCAGCAGCTTAGTGGGACTAGCGGGAAGCGAGCAGTACTTC
TRBJ2-5,TRBV7-7,.,.,CASSLSRAQETQYF,TGTGCCAGCAGCTTATCCAGGGCCCAAGAGACCCAGTACTTC
TRBJ2-2,TRBV7-6,.,.,CASSLVAVTGELFF,TGTGCCAGCAGCTTAGTCGCGGTAACCGGGGAGCTGTTTTTT
TRBJ2-2,TRBV2,.,.,CASIGLPGGELFF,TGTGCCAGCATCGGACTGCCTGGGGGGGAGCTGTTTTTT
TRBJ1-2,TRBV6-5,TRBD1,.,CASSYSSDRELPYTF,TGTGCCAGCAGTTACTCCTCGGACAGGGAGCTACCCTACACCTTC
TRBJ2-7,TRBV11-3,TRBD2,.,CARFCPGLADEQYF,TGTGCCAGATTTTGTCCGGGACTAGCTGACGAGCAGTACTTC
TRBJ1-1,TRBV19,.,.,CASSTGTPNTEAFF,TGTGCCAGTAGTACGGGGACACCGAACACTGAAGCTTTCTTT
TRBJ1-1,TRBV2,.,.,CASSEFGRGEAFF,TGTGCCAGCAGTGAATTCGGCAGGGGAGAAGCTTTCTTT
TRBJ1-1,TRBV6-5,.,.,CASSRGPSYEAFF,TGTGCCAGCAGCCGAGGCCCCTCGTATGAAGCTTTCTTT
TRBJ1-6,TRBV5-6,.,few,CASSLGAVGNSPLHF,TGTGCCAGCAGCCTTGGGGCAGTGGGTAATTCACCCCTCCACTTT
TRBJ1-5,TRBV6-5,.,once,CASSSVGNQPQHF,TGTGCCAGCAGCTCCGTTGGCAATCAGCCCCAGCATTTT
TRBJ1-4,TRBV11-3,TRBD1,.,CASSPGTGMAEKLFF,TGTGCCAGCAGCCCCGGGACAGGGATGGCTGAAAAACTGTTTTTT